The present TCR beta chain was sequenced within a study of identical twins. Overall study findings and caveats: Analyses based on zero insertions could be partly confounded by invariant MAIT and iNKT cells.

CDR1 and CDR2 from the germline V gene are SNHLY and FYNNEI. The CDR3 is 19 residues long. J gave up 0 bases and V 7 bases, and 16 bases lay outside the gene matches. TCRdb processed the 5' RACE reads anew with MiXCR; each CDR3 protein has one entry. The repertoire holds about 100,000 distinct CDR3 sequences, about 5.6% seen once, with more than 10% in the top ten. This clonotype was observed a handful of times. No antigen is known for it. The origin of this receptor is a woman in her 50s in good health. The specimen sequenced was memory T cells sorted from blood. The chain links TRBV2 to TRBJ2-1, with 9 bases lining up with TRBD2. This CDR3 is CASIGISGRQGSSYNEQFF. DNA of the CDR3: TGTGCCAGCATCGGGATAAGCGGGAGGCAGGGAAGCTCCTACAATGAGCAGTTCTTC.